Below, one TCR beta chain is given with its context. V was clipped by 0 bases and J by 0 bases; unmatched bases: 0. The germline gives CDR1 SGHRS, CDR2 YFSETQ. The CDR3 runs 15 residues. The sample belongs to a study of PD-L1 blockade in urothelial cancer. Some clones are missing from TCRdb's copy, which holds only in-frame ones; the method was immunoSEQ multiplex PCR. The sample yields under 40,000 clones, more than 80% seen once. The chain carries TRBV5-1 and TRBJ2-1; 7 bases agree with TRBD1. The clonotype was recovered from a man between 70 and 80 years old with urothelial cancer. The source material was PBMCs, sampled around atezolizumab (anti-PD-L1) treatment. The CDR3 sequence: CASSLGTGSYNEQFF. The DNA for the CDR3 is TGCGCCAGCAGCTTGGGGACAGGCTCCTACAATGAGCAGTTCTTC.